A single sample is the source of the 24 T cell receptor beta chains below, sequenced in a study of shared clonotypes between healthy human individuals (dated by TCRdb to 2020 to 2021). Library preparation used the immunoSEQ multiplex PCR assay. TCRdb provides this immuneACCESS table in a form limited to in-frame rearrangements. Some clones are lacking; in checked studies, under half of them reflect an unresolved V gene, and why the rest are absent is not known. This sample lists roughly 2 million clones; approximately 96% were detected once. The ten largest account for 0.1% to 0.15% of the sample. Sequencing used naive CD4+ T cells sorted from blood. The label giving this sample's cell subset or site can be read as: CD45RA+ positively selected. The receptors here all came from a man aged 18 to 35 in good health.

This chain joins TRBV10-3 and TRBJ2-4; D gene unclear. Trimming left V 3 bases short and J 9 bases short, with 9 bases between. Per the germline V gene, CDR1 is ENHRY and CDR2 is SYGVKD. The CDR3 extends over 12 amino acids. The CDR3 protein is CAISDGIPIQYF. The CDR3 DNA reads TGTGCCATCAGTGATGGGATTCCCATTCAGTACTTC.

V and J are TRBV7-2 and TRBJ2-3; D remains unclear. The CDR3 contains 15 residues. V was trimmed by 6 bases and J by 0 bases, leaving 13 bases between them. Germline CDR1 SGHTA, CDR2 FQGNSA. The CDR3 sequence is CASSLTLTSTDTQYF. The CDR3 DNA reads TGTGCCAGCAGTTTAACCTTGACTAGCACAGATACGCAGTATTTT.

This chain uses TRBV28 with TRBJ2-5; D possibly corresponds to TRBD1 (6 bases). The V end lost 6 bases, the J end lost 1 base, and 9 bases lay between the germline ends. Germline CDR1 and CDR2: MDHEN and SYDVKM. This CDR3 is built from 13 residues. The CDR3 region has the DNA TGTGCCAGCAGCCCCAGGGGCCAAGAGACCCAGTACTTC. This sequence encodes CASSPRGQETQYF.

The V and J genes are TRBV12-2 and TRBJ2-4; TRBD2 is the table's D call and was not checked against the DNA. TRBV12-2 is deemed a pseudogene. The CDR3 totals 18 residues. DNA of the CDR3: TGTGCAAGTCGCTTAGCGCACGGAGGGAGGGAGACCAAAAACATTCAGTACTTC. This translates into CASRLAHGGRETKNIQYF.

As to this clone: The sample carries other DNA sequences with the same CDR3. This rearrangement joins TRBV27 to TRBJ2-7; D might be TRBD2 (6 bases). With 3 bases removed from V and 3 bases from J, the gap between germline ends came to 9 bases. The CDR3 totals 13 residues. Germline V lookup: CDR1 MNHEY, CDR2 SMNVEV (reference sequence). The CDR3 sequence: CASSFSRGYEQYF. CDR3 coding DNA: TGTGCCAGCAGTTTCTCGCGGGGCTACGAGCAGTACTTC.

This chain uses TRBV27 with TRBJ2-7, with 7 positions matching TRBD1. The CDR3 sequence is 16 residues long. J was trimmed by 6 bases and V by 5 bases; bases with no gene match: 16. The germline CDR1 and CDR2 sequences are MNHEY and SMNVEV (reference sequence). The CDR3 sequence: CASSASGTVPTAEQYF. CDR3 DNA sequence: TGTGCCAGCAGTGCGTCCGGGACAGTCCCGACCGCCGAGCAGTACTTC.

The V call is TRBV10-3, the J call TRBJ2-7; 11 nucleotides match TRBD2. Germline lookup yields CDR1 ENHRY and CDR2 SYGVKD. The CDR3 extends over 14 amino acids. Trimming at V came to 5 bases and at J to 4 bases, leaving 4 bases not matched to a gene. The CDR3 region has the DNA TGTGCCATCAGTTCTAGCGGGGGGACGTACGAGCAGTACTTC. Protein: CAISSSGGTYEQYF.

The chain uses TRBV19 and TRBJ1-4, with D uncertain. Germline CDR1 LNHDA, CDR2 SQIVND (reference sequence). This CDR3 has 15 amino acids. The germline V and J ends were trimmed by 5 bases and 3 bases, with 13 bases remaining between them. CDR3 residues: CASSGYFEANEKLFF. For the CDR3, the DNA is TGTGCCAGTAGTGGGTACTTCGAGGCTAATGAAAAACTGTTTTTT. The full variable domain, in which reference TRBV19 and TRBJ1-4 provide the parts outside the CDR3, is DGGITQSPKYLFRKEGQNVTLSCEQNLNHDAMYWYRQDPGQGLRLIYYSQIVNDFQKGDIAEGYSVSREKKESFPLTVTSAQKNPTAFYLCASSGYFEANEKLFFGSGTQLSVL.

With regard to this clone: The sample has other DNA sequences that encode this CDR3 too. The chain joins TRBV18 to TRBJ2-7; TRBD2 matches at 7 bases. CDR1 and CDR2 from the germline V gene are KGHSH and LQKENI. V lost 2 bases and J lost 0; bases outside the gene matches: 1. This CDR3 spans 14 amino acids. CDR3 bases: TGTGCCAGCTCACCAGGGAGGGGCTCCTACGAGCAGTACTTC. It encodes CASSPGRGSYEQYF.

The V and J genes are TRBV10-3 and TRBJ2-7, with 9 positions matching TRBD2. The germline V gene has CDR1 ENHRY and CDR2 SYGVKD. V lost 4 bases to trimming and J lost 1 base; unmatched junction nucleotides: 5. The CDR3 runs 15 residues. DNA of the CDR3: TGTGCCATCAGTGGGGCTAGCGGGGCATCCTACGAGCAGTACTTC. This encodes CAISGASGASYEQYF.

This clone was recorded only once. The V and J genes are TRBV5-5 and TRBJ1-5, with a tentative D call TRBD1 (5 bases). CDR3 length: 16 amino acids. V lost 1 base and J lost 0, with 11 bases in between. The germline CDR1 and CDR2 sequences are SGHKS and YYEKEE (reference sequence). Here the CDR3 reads CASSLQGQYSNQPQHF. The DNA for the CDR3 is TGTGCCAGCAGCTTGCAGGGCCAATATAGCAATCAGCCCCAGCATTTT.

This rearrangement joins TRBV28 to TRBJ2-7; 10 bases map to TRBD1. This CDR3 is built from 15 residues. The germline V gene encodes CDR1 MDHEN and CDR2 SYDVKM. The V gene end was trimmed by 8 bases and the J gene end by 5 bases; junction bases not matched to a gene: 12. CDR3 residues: CASLTEGQGRDEQYF. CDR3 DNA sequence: TGTGCCAGCCTGACCGAGGGACAGGGGAGGGACGAGCAGTACTTC.

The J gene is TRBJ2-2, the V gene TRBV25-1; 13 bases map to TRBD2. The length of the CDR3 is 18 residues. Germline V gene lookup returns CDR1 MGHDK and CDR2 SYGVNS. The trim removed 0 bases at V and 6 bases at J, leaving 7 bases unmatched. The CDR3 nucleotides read TGTGCCAGCAGTGAATACGGGACTAGCGGGACCCACCCCGGGGAGCTGTTTTTT. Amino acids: CASSEYGTSGTHPGELFF.

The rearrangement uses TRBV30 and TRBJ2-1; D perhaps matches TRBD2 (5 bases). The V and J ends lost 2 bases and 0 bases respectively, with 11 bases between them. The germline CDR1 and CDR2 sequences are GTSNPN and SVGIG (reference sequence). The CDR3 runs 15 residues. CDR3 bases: TGTGCCTGGAGTCCCCTCGGGGTCTCCTACAATGAGCAGTTCTTC. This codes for CAWSPLGVSYNEQFF.

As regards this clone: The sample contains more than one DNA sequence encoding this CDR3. The CDR3 nucleotides are TGTGCCAGCAGCTTACTAGCGGGAGTCACAGATACGCAGTATTTT. Protein sequence: CASSLLAGVTDTQYF. The rearrangement joins TRBV7-2 to TRBJ2-3, with 10 nucleotides matching TRBD2. V was clipped by 2 bases and J by 2 bases; unmatched bases: 1. Germline CDR1 and CDR2: SGHTA and FQGNSA. There are 15 residues in the CDR3.

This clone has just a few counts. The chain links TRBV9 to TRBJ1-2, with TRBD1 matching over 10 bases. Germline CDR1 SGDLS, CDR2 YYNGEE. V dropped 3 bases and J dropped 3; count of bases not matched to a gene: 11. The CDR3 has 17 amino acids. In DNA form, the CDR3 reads TGTGCCAGCAGCGAACCGGGACAGGGGAGGGTCGACTATGGCTACACCTTC. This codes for CASSEPGQGRVDYGYTF.

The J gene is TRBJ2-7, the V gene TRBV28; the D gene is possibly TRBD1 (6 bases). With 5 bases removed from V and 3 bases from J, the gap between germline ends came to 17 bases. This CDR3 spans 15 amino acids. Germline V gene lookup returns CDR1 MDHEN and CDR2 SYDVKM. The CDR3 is CASSRVDRLNYEQYF. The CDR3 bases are TGTGCCAGCAGTCGAGTGGACAGACTCAACTACGAGCAGTACTTC.

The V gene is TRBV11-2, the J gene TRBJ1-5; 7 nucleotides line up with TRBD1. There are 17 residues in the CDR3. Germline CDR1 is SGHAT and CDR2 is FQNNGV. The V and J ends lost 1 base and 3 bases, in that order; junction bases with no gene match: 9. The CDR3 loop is CASSLGGGGANNQPQHF. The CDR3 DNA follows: TGTGCCAGCAGCTTAGGAGGAGGGGGCGCTAACAATCAGCCCCAGCATTTT.

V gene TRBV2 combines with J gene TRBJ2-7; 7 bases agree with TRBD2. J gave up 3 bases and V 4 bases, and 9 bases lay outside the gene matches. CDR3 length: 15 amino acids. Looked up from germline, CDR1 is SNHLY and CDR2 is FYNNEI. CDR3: CASSAESGTIYEQYF. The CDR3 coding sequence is TGTGCCAGCAGTGCCGAAAGCGGGACTATCTACGAGCAGTACTTC.

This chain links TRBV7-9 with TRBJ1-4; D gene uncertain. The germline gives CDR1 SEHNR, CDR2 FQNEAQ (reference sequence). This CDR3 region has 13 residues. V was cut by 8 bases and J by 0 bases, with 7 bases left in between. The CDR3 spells CASLSATNEKLFF. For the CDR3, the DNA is TGTGCCAGCCTATCAGCAACTAATGAAAAACTGTTTTTT. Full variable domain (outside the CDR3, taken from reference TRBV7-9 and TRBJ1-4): DTGVSQNPRHKITKRGQNVTFRCDPISEHNRLYWYRQTLGQGPEFLTYFQNEAQLEKSRLLSDRFSAERPKGSFSTLEIQRTEQGDSAMYLCASLSATNEKLFFGSGTQLSVL.

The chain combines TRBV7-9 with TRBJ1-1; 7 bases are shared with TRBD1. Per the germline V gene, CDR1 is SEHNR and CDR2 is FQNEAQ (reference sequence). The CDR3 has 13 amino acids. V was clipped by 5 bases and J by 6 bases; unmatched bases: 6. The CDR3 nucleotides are TGTGCCAGCAGCCCGCGACAGGGCCCTGAAGCTTTCTTT. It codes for CASSPRQGPEAFF.

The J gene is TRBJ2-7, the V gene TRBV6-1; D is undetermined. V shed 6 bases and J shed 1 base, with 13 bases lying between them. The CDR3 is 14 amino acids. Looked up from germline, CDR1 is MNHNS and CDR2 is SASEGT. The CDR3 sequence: CASRVGVWSYEQYF. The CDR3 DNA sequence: TGTGCCAGCAGAGTGGGTGTCTGGTCCTACGAGCAGTACTTC.

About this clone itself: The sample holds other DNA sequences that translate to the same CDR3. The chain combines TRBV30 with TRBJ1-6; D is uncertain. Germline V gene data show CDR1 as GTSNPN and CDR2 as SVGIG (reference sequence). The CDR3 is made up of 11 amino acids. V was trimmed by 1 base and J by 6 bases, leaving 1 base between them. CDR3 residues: CAWSANSPLHF. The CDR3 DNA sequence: TGTGCCTGGAGTGCTAATTCACCCCTCCACTTT.

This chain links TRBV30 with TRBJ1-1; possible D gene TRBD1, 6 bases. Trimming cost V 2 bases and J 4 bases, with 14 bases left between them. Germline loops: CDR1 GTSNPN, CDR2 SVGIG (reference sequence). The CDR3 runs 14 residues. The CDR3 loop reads CAWSTTKGGTEAFF. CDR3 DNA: TGTGCCTGGAGTACAACTAAGGGGGGCACTGAAGCTTTCTTT.